These T cell receptor beta chains were read from a single sample in a study of T cell repertoires in cytomegalovirus infection. TCRdb re-called the reads through MiXCR, storing one row per CDR3 protein. The sample has around 630,000 distinct CDR3 sequences, roughly a quarter seen once. Sequences were obtained from CD8+ T cells from PBMCs. The receptors stem from a human donor in good health (CMV status not recorded). Some clones in this sample may be carry-over from other donors' samples. Each CDR3 is given without its conserved first and last residue. The order of the fields is V gene, clone size, J gene, CDR3 protein. The size entry is marked missing in some rows and otherwise reads once, few, many or a size class.

>TRBV20-1|NA|TRBJ2-7
SARWQDSYEQY
>TRBV25-1|NA|TRBJ1-6
AISMGSSSPLH
>TRBV7-2|many|TRBJ1-1
ASSLSRQANTEAF
>TRBV7-9|NA|TRBJ1-2
ASTVGTFLGYT
>TRBV7-9|NA|TRBJ2-6
VSSSQKAGANVLT
>TRBV6-1|few|TRBJ2-3
ASRVAGGFTDTQY
>TRBV7-8|many|TRBJ2-2
ASSLGGANTGELF
>TRBV7-9|few|TRBJ2-1
ASSPTGTLTGYNEQF
>TRBV4-3|NA|TRBJ2-1
ASSQDQIFGEQF
>TRBV9|NA|TRBJ2-1
ASSVSGGSGNEQF
>TRBV11-2|NA|TRBJ2-4
ASSLEVSRTKNIQY
>TRBV19|few|TRBJ2-2
ASSPVAGGTGELF
>TRBV19|NA|TRBJ1-2
ASRGQGINYGYT
>TRBV28|many|TRBJ2-5
ASSSPGLADLWQETQY
>TRBV7-2|many|TRBJ1-1
ASSLEGAPTEAF
>TRBV20-1|few|TRBJ1-1
SARKSESTAEAF
>TRBV6-6|many|TRBJ2-5
ASSYLPGRETQY
>TRBV19|few|TRBJ2-1
ASSIAKGGNEQF
>TRBV20-1|NA|TRBJ2-7
SARDRGAGPYEQY
>TRBV5-5|NA|TRBJ2-1
ASSLEGGGFGNEQF
>TRBV7-8|many|TRBJ2-2
ASSSRRGRDTGELF
>TRBV12-3/TRBV12-4|NA|TRBJ2-1
ASTQSGLQGNRGSYNEQF
>TRBV19|few|TRBJ1-3
ASSIPGGNTIY
>TRBV19|NA|TRBJ1-1
ASSIVRVGTEAF
>TRBV7-9|many|TRBJ1-1
ASSPTDRGNTEAF
>TRBV19|few|TRBJ2-1
ASSFGGGGHNEQF
>TRBV23-1|NA|TRBJ2-3
ASSHEERDTDTQY
>TRBV27|few|TRBJ2-3
ASSFVFTGHTDTQY
>TRBV28|few|TRBJ1-1
ASSPSPLTGRNTEAF
>TRBV20-1|few|TRBJ1-4
SALPTGVATNEKLF